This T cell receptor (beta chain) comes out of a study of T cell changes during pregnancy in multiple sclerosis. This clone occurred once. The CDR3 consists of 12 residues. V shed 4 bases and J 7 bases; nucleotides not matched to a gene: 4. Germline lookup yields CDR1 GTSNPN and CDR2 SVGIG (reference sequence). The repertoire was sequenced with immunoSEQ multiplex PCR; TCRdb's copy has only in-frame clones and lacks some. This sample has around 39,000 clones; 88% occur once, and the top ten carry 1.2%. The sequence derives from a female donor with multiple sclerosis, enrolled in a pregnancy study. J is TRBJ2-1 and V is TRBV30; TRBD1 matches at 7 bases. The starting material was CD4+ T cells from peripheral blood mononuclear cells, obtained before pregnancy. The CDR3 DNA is TGTGCCTGGACAGGGGGACGGAATGAGCAGTTCTTC. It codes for CAWTGGRNEQFF.